A selection of T cell receptor beta chains follows, all from one sample in a study of molecular identifiers for immune sequencing clone quantification. One entry per CDR3 protein results from TCRdb running MiXCR on the PCR reads. The top ten clones hold roughly 0.85% of a sample with hundreds of thousands of distinct CDR3 sequences, 20% of them seen once. The sequenced sample was naive CD8+ T cells from blood, with Jurkat cell RNA spiked in. The receptor source for this set is a human donor in good health. Some libraries in this study had Jurkat cell RNA spiked in. Both conserved end residues are part of each CDR3. The order of the fields is V gene, J gene, clone size, D gene, CDR3 protein, CDR3 DNA. The D gene is left open where the match is weak. Size values are once, few and many counts, or a class for expanded clones, and some rows have none.

>TRBV19|TRBJ2-5|NA|TRBD2
CASEISGIAAETQYF
TGTGCCAGCGAGATTAGCGGGATCGCGGCGGAGACCCAGTACTTC
>TRBV2|TRBJ2-1|many|NA
CARNRPSYNEQFF
TGTGCCAGGAACAGGCCCTCCTACAATGAGCAGTTCTTC
>TRBV19|TRBJ2-2|NA|NA
CASRETGTGELFF
TGTGCCAGTAGGGAGACAGGCACCGGGGAGCTGTTTTTT
>TRBV2|TRBJ1-1|few|NA
CASSGTLVISPSTEAFF
TGTGCCAGCAGTGGTACCCTCGTGATTAGCCCGAGCACTGAAGCTTTCTTT
>TRBV6-5|TRBJ2-1|NA|TRBD2
CASSTGPREVNEQFF
TGTGCCAGCAGTACCGGTCCGCGGGAGGTGAATGAGCAGTTCTTC
>TRBV7-9|TRBJ2-2|many|TRBD2
CASSVGLAGDTGELFF
TGTGCCAGCAGCGTGGGACTAGCGGGAGACACCGGGGAGCTGTTTTTT
>TRBV5-5|TRBJ2-7|many|NA
CASSHGSMNYEQYF
TGTGCCAGCAGCCACGGGAGTATGAACTACGAGCAGTACTTC
>TRBV6-2/TRBV6-3|TRBJ2-2|many|NA
CASSYFGPNTGELFF
TGTGCCAGCAGTTACTTCGGACCGAACACCGGGGAGCTGTTTTTT
>TRBV6-4|TRBJ2-1|few|NA
CASSDLPRDEQFF
TGTGCCAGCAGTGATTTACCTAGGGATGAGCAGTTCTTC
>TRBV7-2|TRBJ2-5|many|NA
CASSLPTGQETQYF
TGTGCCAGCAGCCTCCCGACAGGCCAAGAGACCCAGTACTTC
>TRBV12-3/TRBV12-4|TRBJ1-4|NA|NA
CASSMDSNSEKLFF
TGTGCCAGCAGCATGGACAGCAACAGTGAAAAACTGTTTTTT
>TRBV5-4|TRBJ1-2|few|NA
CASSRDDNYGYTF
TGTGCCAGCAGCCGAGACGATAACTATGGCTACACCTTC
>TRBV12-3/TRBV12-4|TRBJ2-5|many|NA
CASSLVDSRAEFSETQYF
TGTGCCAGCAGTTTAGTAGACTCCAGGGCTGAATTTTCGGAGACCCAGTACTTC